These T cell receptor beta chains were read from a single sample in a study of cytomegalovirus exposure and HLA in healthy donors. The data were produced by immunoSEQ multiplex PCR, yet TCRdb's version contains in-frame clones alone and is incomplete. Of about 55,000 clones in the sample, more than 80% are singletons; the top ten hold about 3.1%. Material for sequencing was PBMCs. All receptors come from a man in his late teens or twenties in good health and CMV-seronegative. CDR3s leave out the opening cysteine and the closing phenylalanine or tryptophan. D genes are given only for firm matches.

cdr3_aa	j_call	v_call	d_call
ASSPQGGRLENQPQH	TRBJ1-5	TRBV7-2	TRBD1
SVGQGRETQY	TRBJ2-5	TRBV29-1	TRBD1
ASSVQVVNIQY	TRBJ2-4	TRBV2	-
ASSLAAEETQY	TRBJ2-5	TRBV5-6	-
ASSSGGSSEQY	TRBJ2-7	TRBV9	TRBD1
ASTPGQSLADTQY	TRBJ2-3	TRBV2	TRBD1
ASSATGRLAGDDEQY	TRBJ2-7	TRBV7-9	TRBD2
ASSPMAGQGSETQY	TRBJ2-5	TRBV18	TRBD1
ATSRIGDRVDQPQH	TRBJ1-5	TRBV15	TRBD1
ASSPRQGGRNTIY	TRBJ1-3	TRBV11-2	TRBD1
ASSEWGTGEGVAF	TRBJ1-1	TRBV2	TRBD1
ASSIGTSGLDNEQF	TRBJ2-1	TRBV5-1	TRBD2
ASSQGGAGAYNEQF	TRBJ2-1	TRBV4-2	TRBD2
ASSDGRWGEEQF	TRBJ2-1	TRBV10-1	TRBD2
ASRPGLAGEQY	TRBJ2-7	TRBV2	TRBD2
ASRGQGFDYGYT	TRBJ1-2	TRBV6-5	TRBD1
ASSPWTSGTDTQY	TRBJ2-3	TRBV5-1	TRBD2
ASSPRDRGLYGYT	TRBJ1-2	TRBV21-1	-
ASSLGVSRTRRYNEQF	TRBJ2-1	TRBV7-8	-
ASTTGHTDTQY	TRBJ2-3	TRBV5-5	-
ASSHRTVYGYT	TRBJ1-2	TRBV19	-
ATSTVTGSYGYT	TRBJ1-2	TRBV15	-